This is a list of T cell receptor beta chains from one sample in a study of blood T cells in healthy people across ages. TCRdb analysed the 5' RACE reads with MiXCR anew, one entry per CDR3 protein. The sample lists 1,500,000 or so distinct CDR3 sequences; roughly 64% were seen once. The sequenced material came from blood. Receptors were obtained from a man between 18 and 29 years old in good health. Both conserved end residues are part of each CDR3. D genes are given only for firm matches. Expanded clones get a size class; other rows say once, few or many, or leave the size out.

j_gene: TRBJ1-1; d_gene: TRBD1; v_gene: TRBV4-2; abundance: -; len: 16; CDR3aa: CASSQGVRGGQEGAFF; CDR3nt: TGTGCCAGCAGCCAAGGGGTTCGGGGAGGACAGGAGGGAGCTTTCTTT
j_gene: TRBJ2-5; d_gene: TRBD1; v_gene: TRBV5-1; abundance: -; len: 15; CDR3aa: CASSAGQEDQETQYF; CDR3nt: TGCGCCAGCAGCGCGGGACAGGAAGACCAAGAGACCCAGTACTTC
j_gene: TRBJ1-1; d_gene: -; v_gene: TRBV11-1; abundance: few; len: 15; CDR3aa: CASSLAGRMNTEAFF; CDR3nt: TGTGCCAGCAGCTTGGCGGGACGGATGAACACTGAAGCTTTCTTT
j_gene: TRBJ2-7; d_gene: -; v_gene: TRBV4-2; abundance: -; len: 14; CDR3aa: CASSREGLSYEQYF; CDR3nt: TGTGCCAGCAGCCGGGAAGGGCTCTCCTACGAGCAGTACTTC
j_gene: TRBJ2-7; d_gene: -; v_gene: TRBV25-1; abundance: -; len: 14; CDR3aa: CASSLQGKSYEQYF; CDR3nt: TGTGCCAGCAGCTTACAAGGGAAATCCTACGAGCAGTACTTC
j_gene: TRBJ2-3; d_gene: TRBD2; v_gene: TRBV7-2; abundance: few; len: 16; CDR3aa: CASSLVAGAGADTQYF; CDR3nt: TGTGCCAGCAGCTTAGTAGCGGGGGCAGGGGCAGATACGCAGTATTTT
j_gene: TRBJ1-1; d_gene: -; v_gene: TRBV4-3; abundance: few; len: 17; CDR3aa: CASSQDALSGSGTEAFF; CDR3nt: TGCGCCAGCAGCCAAGATGCCCTATCGGGGTCGGGCACTGAAGCTTTCTTT
j_gene: TRBJ1-2; d_gene: TRBD1; v_gene: TRBV12-3/TRBV12-4; abundance: -; len: 15; CDR3aa: CASSYPDRRGQGYTF; CDR3nt: TGTGCCAGCAGTTATCCGGACAGGAGGGGACAGGGCTACACCTTC
j_gene: TRBJ2-7; d_gene: -; v_gene: TRBV5-1; abundance: few; len: 13; CDR3aa: CASRLRETYEQYF; CDR3nt: TGCGCCAGCAGGCTCAGGGAGACCTACGAGCAGTACTTC
j_gene: TRBJ2-3; d_gene: -; v_gene: TRBV3-1; abundance: -; len: 15; CDR3aa: CASSQEGDNWDTQYF; CDR3nt: TGTGCCAGCAGCCAAGAAGGGGATAACTGGGATACGCAGTATTTT
j_gene: TRBJ1-2; d_gene: -; v_gene: TRBV6-2/TRBV6-3; abundance: -; len: 13; CDR3aa: CASDGRPVGGYTF; CDR3nt: TGTGCCAGTGACGGACGGCCCGTTGGTGGCTACACCTTC
j_gene: TRBJ2-7; d_gene: -; v_gene: TRBV29-1; abundance: -; len: 13; CDR3aa: CSVSQIGDYEQYF; CDR3nt: TGCAGCGTTTCACAGATAGGAGACTACGAGCAGTACTTC
j_gene: TRBJ1-2; d_gene: -; v_gene: TRBV6-5; abundance: few; len: 14; CDR3aa: CASKTTGSIYGYTF; CDR3nt: TGTGCCAGCAAGACAACAGGTTCCATCTATGGCTACACCTTC
j_gene: TRBJ2-3; d_gene: -; v_gene: TRBV6-5; abundance: -; len: 12; CDR3aa: CATQFGGDTQYF; CDR3nt: TGTGCCACCCAATTCGGGGGAGATACGCAGTATTTT
j_gene: TRBJ2-1; d_gene: TRBD2; v_gene: TRBV19; abundance: -; len: 17; CDR3aa: CASSPGLAGGLYNEQFF; CDR3nt: TGTGCCAGTAGCCCGGGACTAGCGGGGGGGCTTTACAATGAGCAGTTCTTC
j_gene: TRBJ2-7; d_gene: -; v_gene: TRBV6-2/TRBV6-3; abundance: -; len: 13; CDR3aa: CASSYESSYEQYF; CDR3nt: TGTGCCAGCAGTTATGAGTCTTCCTACGAGCAGTACTTC
j_gene: TRBJ2-3; d_gene: -; v_gene: TRBV24-1; abundance: -; len: 14; CDR3aa: CATSEAPSTDTQYF; CDR3nt: TGTGCCACCAGTGAGGCACCTAGCACAGATACGCAGTATTTT
j_gene: TRBJ2-7; d_gene: -; v_gene: TRBV3-1; abundance: few; len: 13; CDR3aa: CASSGGFSYEQYF; CDR3nt: TGTGCCAGCAGTGGCGGGTTTAGTTACGAGCAGTACTTC
j_gene: TRBJ1-4; d_gene: TRBD1; v_gene: TRBV7-8; abundance: few; len: 15; CDR3aa: CASSPNPGQMEKLFF; CDR3nt: TGTGCCAGCAGCCCAAATCCGGGACAGATGGAAAAACTGTTTTTT
j_gene: TRBJ2-7; d_gene: -; v_gene: TRBV3-1; abundance: few; len: 13; CDR3aa: CASMRLGTYEQYF; CDR3nt: TGTGCCAGCATGAGACTGGGGACTTACGAGCAGTACTTC
j_gene: TRBJ2-4; d_gene: -; v_gene: TRBV7-9; abundance: -; len: 14; CDR3aa: CASSLVGGRDIQYF; CDR3nt: TGTGCCAGCAGCTTAGTAGGGGGTAGGGACATTCAGTACTTC
j_gene: TRBJ2-1; d_gene: TRBD2; v_gene: TRBV3-1; abundance: -; len: 16; CDR3aa: CASSQLLAGPFHGQFF; CDR3nt: TGTGCCAGCAGCCAGCTTCTAGCGGGTCCCTTTCATGGGCAGTTCTTC
j_gene: TRBJ1-2; d_gene: TRBD1; v_gene: TRBV20-1; abundance: few; len: 13; CDR3aa: CSATYRGLGGYTF; CDR3nt: TGCAGTGCTACTTACAGGGGGCTGGGTGGCTACACCTTC
j_gene: TRBJ2-1; d_gene: TRBD2; v_gene: TRBV6-4; abundance: -; len: 16; CDR3aa: CASSGAWLAVYNEQFF; CDR3nt: TGTGCCAGCAGTGGAGCATGGCTAGCGGTATACAATGAGCAGTTCTTC
j_gene: TRBJ2-3; d_gene: -; v_gene: TRBV4-3; abundance: -; len: 16; CDR3aa: CASSYKLAPSTDTQYF; CDR3nt: TGCGCCAGCAGCTACAAACTGGCGCCGAGCACAGATACGCAGTATTTT
j_gene: TRBJ1-5; d_gene: -; v_gene: TRBV6-5; abundance: -; len: 19; CDR3aa: CASSSLGPIFHNSNQPQHF; CDR3nt: TGTGCCAGCAGTTCTCTGGGCCCAATTTTCCATAATAGCAATCAGCCCCAGCATTTT
j_gene: TRBJ2-2; d_gene: -; v_gene: TRBV4-2; abundance: -; len: 17; CDR3aa: CASSQASRGVNTGELFF; CDR3nt: TGTGCCAGCAGCCAAGCCTCGCGCGGGGTAAACACCGGGGAGCTGTTTTTT
j_gene: TRBJ2-7; d_gene: -; v_gene: TRBV29-1; abundance: many; len: 11; CDR3aa: CSVGGPYEQYF; CDR3nt: TGCAGCGTTGGGGGTCCCTACGAGCAGTACTTC
j_gene: TRBJ2-3; d_gene: -; v_gene: TRBV13; abundance: -; len: 14; CDR3aa: CASSTTGNTDTQYF; CDR3nt: TGTGCCAGCAGCACAACAGGGAACACAGATACGCAGTATTTT
j_gene: TRBJ2-1; d_gene: TRBD2; v_gene: TRBV6-4; abundance: many; len: 16; CDR3aa: CASSDGTSGGANEQFF; CDR3nt: TGTGCCAGCAGTGACGGTACTAGCGGGGGTGCCAATGAGCAGTTCTTC
j_gene: TRBJ2-1; d_gene: -; v_gene: TRBV28; abundance: -; len: 15; CDR3aa: CASSLIPASSNEQFF; CDR3nt: TGTGCCAGCAGTTTAATCCCGGCTAGCTCCAATGAGCAGTTCTTC
j_gene: TRBJ2-1; d_gene: -; v_gene: TRBV25-1; abundance: -; len: 15; CDR3aa: CASSAGSSSYNEQFF; CDR3nt: TGTGCCAGCAGTGCCGGGAGCAGCTCCTACAATGAGCAGTTCTTC
j_gene: TRBJ1-6; d_gene: -; v_gene: TRBV6-5; abundance: few; len: 15; CDR3aa: CASTRDNLDNSPLHF; CDR3nt: TGTGCCAGCACAAGAGACAACCTGGATAATTCACCCCTCCACTTT
j_gene: TRBJ2-4; d_gene: TRBD2; v_gene: TRBV27; abundance: -; len: 17; CDR3aa: CASSPTAGGPAKNIQYF; CDR3nt: TGTGCCAGCAGTCCCACGGCGGGGGGGCCGGCCAAAAACATTCAGTACTTC
j_gene: TRBJ2-7; d_gene: -; v_gene: TRBV14; abundance: few; len: 16; CDR3aa: CASSQDMGASLYEQYF; CDR3nt: TGTGCCAGCAGCCAAGATATGGGGGCCTCCCTCTACGAGCAGTACTTC
j_gene: TRBJ2-3; d_gene: -; v_gene: TRBV27; abundance: few; len: 11; CDR3aa: CASSFTNTQYF; CDR3nt: TGTGCCAGCAGTTTTACCAATACGCAGTATTTT
j_gene: TRBJ2-3; d_gene: TRBD1; v_gene: TRBV20-1; abundance: once; len: 16; CDR3aa: CSAKVPDRGLSDTQYF; CDR3nt: TGCAGTGCTAAAGTCCCGGACAGGGGGCTCTCAGATACGCAGTATTTT
j_gene: TRBJ1-1; d_gene: TRBD1; v_gene: TRBV29-1; abundance: -; len: 14; CDR3aa: CSARITGGGTEAFF; CDR3nt: TGCAGCGCGCGGATTACAGGGGGCGGGACTGAAGCTTTCTTT
j_gene: TRBJ2-5; d_gene: -; v_gene: TRBV10-3; abundance: -; len: 15; CDR3aa: CAISESSTSQETQYF; CDR3nt: TGTGCCATCAGTGAGTCGAGTACTAGCCAAGAGACCCAGTACTTC
j_gene: TRBJ2-4; d_gene: -; v_gene: TRBV7-9; abundance: -; len: 14; CDR3aa: CASSHRAQPEPQYF; CDR3nt: TGTGCCAGCAGCCATCGGGCCCAACCCGAGCCCCAGTACTTC
j_gene: TRBJ2-1; d_gene: -; v_gene: TRBV3-1; abundance: -; len: 13; CDR3aa: CASSGIGRETQFF; CDR3nt: TGTGCCAGCAGCGGGATCGGACGGGAGACCCAGTTCTTC
j_gene: TRBJ2-5; d_gene: TRBD1; v_gene: TRBV5-1; abundance: -; len: 15; CDR3aa: CASSPRQGPVETQYF; CDR3nt: TGCGCCAGCAGCCCTCGACAGGGGCCCGTGGAGACCCAGTACTTC
j_gene: TRBJ1-4; d_gene: TRBD1; v_gene: TRBV11-2; abundance: -; len: 18; CDR3aa: CASSRTGTGGGGNEKLFF; CDR3nt: TGTGCCAGCAGCCGAACCGGGACAGGGGGTGGGGGTAATGAAAAACTGTTTTTT
j_gene: TRBJ2-7; d_gene: -; v_gene: TRBV12-3/TRBV12-4; abundance: -; len: 13; CDR3aa: CASSSLTDREQYF; CDR3nt: TGTGCCAGCAGTTCCCTGACGGATCGCGAGCAGTACTTC
j_gene: TRBJ2-1; d_gene: TRBD2; v_gene: TRBV29-1; abundance: few; len: 17; CDR3aa: CSVDKESGLAYNNEQFF; CDR3nt: TGCAGCGTCGATAAGGAGTCGGGACTAGCCTATAACAATGAGCAGTTCTTC
j_gene: TRBJ2-1; d_gene: TRBD1; v_gene: TRBV20-1; abundance: -; len: 14; CDR3aa: CSVTNRGRGETQFF; CDR3nt: TGCAGTGTTACTAACAGGGGCAGGGGAGAGACCCAGTTCTTC
j_gene: TRBJ2-7; d_gene: -; v_gene: TRBV29-1; abundance: -; len: 13; CDR3aa: CSGAEGPPCEQYF; CDR3nt: TGCAGCGGTGCGGAGGGACCACCTTGCGAGCAGTACTTC
j_gene: TRBJ2-7; d_gene: -; v_gene: TRBV4-2; abundance: -; len: 15; CDR3aa: CASSQRLGMEGEQYF; CDR3nt: TGTGCCAGCAGCCAACGGCTAGGCATGGAGGGCGAGCAGTACTTC
j_gene: TRBJ1-1; d_gene: -; v_gene: TRBV29-1; abundance: -; len: 13; CDR3aa: CSVDSGVGTEAFF; CDR3nt: TGCAGCGTTGATTCCGGCGTGGGGACTGAAGCTTTCTTT
j_gene: TRBJ2-7; d_gene: -; v_gene: TRBV29-1; abundance: few; len: 16; CDR3aa: CSVEARVGTFSYEQYF; CDR3nt: TGCAGCGTTGAAGCTAGGGTCGGAACATTCTCCTACGAGCAGTACTTC
j_gene: TRBJ2-7; d_gene: TRBD2; v_gene: TRBV20-1; abundance: few; len: 15; CDR3aa: CSGLFTSGGIDEQYF; CDR3nt: TGCAGTGGTCTTTTTACTAGCGGGGGGATAGACGAGCAGTACTTC
j_gene: TRBJ1-2; d_gene: -; v_gene: TRBV7-2; abundance: few; len: 14; CDR3aa: CASSLTEGYYGYTF; CDR3nt: TGTGCCAGCAGCTTAACGGAGGGCTACTATGGCTACACCTTC
j_gene: TRBJ2-1; d_gene: TRBD1; v_gene: TRBV5-5; abundance: -; len: 14; CDR3aa: CASASGTEYNEQFF; CDR3nt: TGTGCCAGCGCGTCGGGGACAGAATACAATGAGCAGTTCTTC
j_gene: TRBJ2-3; d_gene: -; v_gene: TRBV7-2; abundance: few; len: 12; CDR3aa: CASSLVKGTQYF; CDR3nt: TGTGCCAGCAGCTTAGTAAAGGGTACGCAGTATTTT